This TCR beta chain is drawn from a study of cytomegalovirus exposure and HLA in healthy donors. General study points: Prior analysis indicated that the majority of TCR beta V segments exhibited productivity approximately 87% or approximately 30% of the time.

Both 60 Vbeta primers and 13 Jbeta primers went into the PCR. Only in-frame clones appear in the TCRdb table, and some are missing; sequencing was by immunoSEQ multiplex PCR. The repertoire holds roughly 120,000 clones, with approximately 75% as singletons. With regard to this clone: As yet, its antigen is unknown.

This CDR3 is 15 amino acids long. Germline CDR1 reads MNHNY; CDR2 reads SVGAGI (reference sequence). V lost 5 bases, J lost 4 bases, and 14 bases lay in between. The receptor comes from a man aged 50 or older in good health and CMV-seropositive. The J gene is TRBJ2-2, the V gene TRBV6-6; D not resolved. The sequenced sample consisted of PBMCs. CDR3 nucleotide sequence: TGTGCCAGCAGTAGTCACGACATAACCACCGGGGAGCTGTTTTTT. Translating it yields CASSSHDITTGELFF.